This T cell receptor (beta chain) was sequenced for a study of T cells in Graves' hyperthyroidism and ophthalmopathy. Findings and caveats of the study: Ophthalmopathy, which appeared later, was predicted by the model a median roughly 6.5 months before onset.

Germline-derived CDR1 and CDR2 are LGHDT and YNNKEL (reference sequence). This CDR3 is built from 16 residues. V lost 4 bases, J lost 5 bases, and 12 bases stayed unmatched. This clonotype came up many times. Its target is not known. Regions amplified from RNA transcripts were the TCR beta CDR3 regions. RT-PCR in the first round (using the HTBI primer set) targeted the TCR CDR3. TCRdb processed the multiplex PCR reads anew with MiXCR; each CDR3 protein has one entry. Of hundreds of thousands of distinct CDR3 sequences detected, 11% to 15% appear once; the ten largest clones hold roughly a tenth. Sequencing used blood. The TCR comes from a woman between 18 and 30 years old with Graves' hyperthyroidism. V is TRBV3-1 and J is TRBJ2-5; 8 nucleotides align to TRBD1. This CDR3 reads CASSRIGQGGGETQYF. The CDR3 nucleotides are TGTGCCAGCAGCCGGATCGGACAGGGCGGCGGGGAGACCCAGTACTTC.